Sequencing of this T cell receptor beta chain was carried out in a study of T cell responses to AZD1222 COVID-19 vaccine. The CDR3 has 18 residues. Germline assignment: CDR1 LGHNA and CDR2 YSLEER. Trimming shortened V by 1 base and J by 0 bases, and 13 bases separated the two germline ends. The assay was immunoSEQ multiplex PCR, and TCRdb's table has in-frame clones only and misses some. The data hold about 150,000 clones, with 85% to 95% observed a single time. To note about this clone: Antigen unknown.

Points from the study as a whole: The repertoires were collected only after the peak T cell response. Along spike, vaccine-associated CD4 TCRs were found throughout, with dominance at 160-218 and 743-854. At study baseline, merely roughly 6 AZD1222 recipients were seropositive. Donors skewed white British and female; clonal diversity was possibly underestimated.

This receptor was taken from an adult in good health. Specimen: peripheral blood, collected on day 0 of AZD1222 vaccination. The chain has TRBV4-3 and TRBJ2-6; D remains ambiguous. The CDR3: CASSQVLRGYSGANVLTF. The CDR3 DNA is TGCGCCAGCAGCCAAGTATTGCGCGGCTACTCTGGGGCCAACGTCCTGACTTTC.